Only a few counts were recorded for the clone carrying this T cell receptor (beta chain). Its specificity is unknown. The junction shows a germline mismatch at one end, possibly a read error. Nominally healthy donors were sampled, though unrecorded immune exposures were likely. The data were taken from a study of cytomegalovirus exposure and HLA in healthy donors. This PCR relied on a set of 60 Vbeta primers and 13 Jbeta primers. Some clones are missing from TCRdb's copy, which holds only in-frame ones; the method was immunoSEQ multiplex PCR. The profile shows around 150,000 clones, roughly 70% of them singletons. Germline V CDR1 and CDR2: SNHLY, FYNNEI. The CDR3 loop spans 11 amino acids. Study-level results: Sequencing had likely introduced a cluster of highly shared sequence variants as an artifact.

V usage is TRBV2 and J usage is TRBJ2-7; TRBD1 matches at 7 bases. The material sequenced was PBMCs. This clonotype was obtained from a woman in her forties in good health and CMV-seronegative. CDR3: CASSPGTAKVF. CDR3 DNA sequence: TGTGCCAGCAGCCCAGGGACAGCCAAGGTCTTC.